Described below is a single T cell receptor beta chain sequence and its context. This clonotype was observed at least ten times. The antigen it binds to is not known. It has no much larger one-base neighbor in the sample; base qualities were not kept. Hyperthyroidism was defined as stable when no progression to ophthalmopathy occurred within 18 months of follow-up. The hyperthyroidism patients were 18 to 65 years old and newly diagnosed, with a disease duration of less than 2 months. Patients with other autoimmune diseases, uncontrolled infections, pregnancy or lactation were excluded. Diagnosis relied on clinical symptoms, serum thyroxine, TRAb, thyroid ultrasound and orbital computed tomography. Using Ficoll-Paque density gradient centrifugation, PBMCs were isolated from over 8.5 ml of fresh peripheral blood. Trizol reagent was used to extract the total RNA, and its quality was then checked on an Agilent 2100 Bioanalyzer.

TCR beta CDR3 regions were amplified from RNA transcripts for repertoire sequencing. HTBI primers and the Qiagen OneStep RT-PCR kit were used in a first-round RT-PCR, which was followed by a second-round multiplex PCR, size selection and purification. Libraries were sequenced paired-end with 100 bp reads on an Illumina HiSeq2000. As for the original processing: Reads were processed with SOAPnuke, discarding reads with adapters, uncalled bases, mean Phred below 15, or no exact constant-primer or identifier match. COPE v1.2.5 was used to merge high-quality paired reads. Unique nucleotide sequences were defined as clonotypes and aligned to IMGT TRB V, D and J references using MiTCR v1.1. Only V-J combinations with frequency above 0.0001 were analysed, covering approximately 99% of repertoires. A TCR clonal expansion and chaos score per V-J combination was defined as the ratio of F50 clonal expansion to chaos observed in the TCRdist matrix. Features were reduced by Welch's t-statistics and random forest to around 13 V-J combinations, which fed a naive Bayes classifier. The Morisita-Horn index was used to measure how similar the thyroid and blood repertoires were. TCRdb's own reprocessing of the public reads used fastp at Q25 and MiXCR and kept productive beta chains. Every entry covers one CDR3 protein and lists the most common genes and DNA from its rows. These V and J calls rely on TCRdb rather than the paper's analysis. The sample yields more than 300,000 distinct CDR3 sequences; about 16% were counted once. The top ten clones comprise 5.5% to 7% of the sample.

V is clipped by 8 bases and J by 2 bases, and the sequence between their germline boundaries is 10 bases long. The CDR3 holds 13 amino acids from the cysteine to the phenylalanine. The DNA shown is the 39-base CDR3, in frame from base 1. These data originate in a study of Graves' ophthalmopathy and Graves' hyperthyroidism (dated by TCRdb to 2016 to 2019). Describing the broader study: Peripheral blood was collected at initial diagnosis, prior to any treatment. To tell Graves' ophthalmopathy apart from Graves' hyperthyroidism, and to predict which patients would progress to ophthalmopathy, the study relied on TCR beta repertoire signatures. In total, 120 to 150 blood samples were TCR-sequenced: some 40 ophthalmopathy, approximately 80 hyperthyroidism and some 17 hyperthyroidism-to-ophthalmopathy patients. To explore V-J signatures that distinguish ophthalmopathy from hyperthyroidism, a discovery set of about a hundred patients was enrolled, made up of approximately 45 with ophthalmopathy and 57 with stable hyperthyroidism. An independent validation cohort was composed of 18 hyperthyroidism patients and 15 to 17 patients who later progressed from hyperthyroidism to ophthalmopathy. In over five hyperthyroidism patients, the T-cell repertoires found in thyroid tissue were compared with those found in blood. After sampling, hyperthyroidism patients received methimazole starting at 30 mg daily, and ophthalmopathy patients received high-dose intravenous methylprednisolone. The 75 to 100 discovery patients were randomly split 7:3 into training and test sets. Summary of the overall study and its limitations: In cross-validation, the 13-signature model distinguished ophthalmopathy from stable hyperthyroidism with 85% to 90% sensitivity and around 81% specificity, and in the test set the corresponding values were roughly 80% and 76%. Most expanded thyroid clonotypes with frequency above 0.001 were also detected in blood, suggesting blood repertoires may reflect the thyroid immune response. No statistical method was used to predetermine the sample size, and group allocation was not hidden from the investigators. In validation, the model predicted ophthalmopathy progression with 55% to 71% sensitivity and 72.22% specificity; more than ten predicted patients were CT-confirmed with GO in a median of approximately six months.

This chain is built from TRBV12-3 or TRBV12-4 and TRBJ1-5; the D gene cannot be named for sure. The sequence came from a woman younger than 35 with stable Graves' hyperthyroidism. Donor details come from another sample of the same person, matched by shared clones. The material sequenced was peripheral blood. The DNA sequence is TGTGCCAGCTCGAATATGCGCAATCAGCCCCAGCATTTT. Its protein product is CASSNMRNQPQHF.